This T cell receptor beta chain was retrieved from a study of T cells in Graves' hyperthyroidism and ophthalmopathy (dated by TCRdb to about 2019). Context from the whole study: Peripheral blood samples were taken at the time of initial diagnosis, prior to any treatment. To identify TCR V-J signatures that set the groups apart, the researchers used a discovery cohort of approximately 98 patients, made up of 40 to 45 with Graves' ophthalmopathy and approximately 57 with stable Graves' hyperthyroidism. An independent validation cohort of under 20 hyperthyroidism patients and 17 patients who later progressed to ophthalmopathy tested prospective prediction of ophthalmopathy. The 100 or so discovery patients were randomly split 7:3 into training and test sets. Thyroid tissue and blood T-cell repertoires from more than five Graves' hyperthyroidism patients were also compared in the study. Following sampling, methimazole starting at 30 mg daily was given to hyperthyroidism patients, and high-dose intravenous methylprednisolone was given to ophthalmopathy patients. The paper reports TCR Vbeta CDR3 sequencing of some 140 peripheral blood samples: some 44 ophthalmopathy, fewer than 80 hyperthyroidism and 17 progressor patients.

The CDR3 sequence holds 15 residues, the cysteine and phenylalanine included. The only DNA kept is the CDR3, 45 bases in frame from the first base. According to the germline V gene, CDR1 reads WSHSY and CDR2 reads SAAADI. Cut back by 5 bases and 2 bases, the V and J ends lie 13 bases apart. Stable Graves' hyperthyroidism was defined as the absence of progression to ophthalmopathy over 18 months of follow-up. The hyperthyroidism patients were between 18 and 65 years old and newly diagnosed, with a disease duration of less than 2 months. Exclusion was applied to patients with uncontrolled infections, other autoimmune diseases, pregnancy or lactation. Clinical symptoms, serum thyroxine and TRAb, thyroid ultrasound, and orbital computed tomography formed the basis for the diagnoses. PBMCs were separated from approximately 9.9 ml of fresh peripheral blood using Ficoll-Paque density gradient centrifugation. Trizol reagent was used to extract total RNA, and RNA quality was then checked on an Agilent 2100 Bioanalyzer.

Note on this clonotype: Its antigen target is currently unknown. One base away there is no much larger clone; base qualities are not given.

What the work shows at the level of the full study, not this receptor alone: No statistical method was used to set the sample size in advance, and investigators knew the group allocation. Most expanded thyroid clonotypes (frequency above 0.001) were also detected in blood, suggesting blood repertoires may reflect thyroid immune responses. Ophthalmopathy was separated from stable hyperthyroidism by a 13 V-J signature model, with approximately 86% sensitivity and about 81% specificity obtained in cross-validation and 80%/75% obtained in testing. In validation, the model predicted progression to ophthalmopathy a median of around six months before onset, with about 70% sensitivity and about 72% specificity.

The TCR beta CDR3 regions were amplified from RNA transcripts. The first round of RT-PCR for the TCR CDR3 was performed with the HTBI primer set and the Qiagen OneStep RT-PCR kit. Libraries were constructed in a second round of multiplex PCR, after which size selection and purification were carried out. The libraries were sequenced on an Illumina HiSeq2000 using paired-end 100 bp reads. In the source study's methods: SOAPnuke was used to process the raw data, removing reads that contained adapters or uncalled bases, had a mean Phred below 15, or lacked an exact match to the constant primer or identifier. High-quality paired reads were merged using COPE v1.2.5, and each unique nucleotide sequence was defined as a clonotype. MiTCR v1.1 was used to align clonotypes to the IMGT TRBV, TRBD and TRBJ reference segments. The analysis included only V-J combinations with a frequency above 0.0001, which together covered more than 99% of the repertoires. A TCS score was defined as the ratio of F50 (clonal expansion) to E x V (chaos), with BLOSUM62-based TCRdist applied between CDR3 peptides within each V-J. Welch's t-statistics and random forest reduced around 520 V-J features to 13, which were used in a naive Bayes classifier (R e1071). The Morisita-Horn index was used to measure how similar the thyroid and blood repertoires were. The raw public reads went through TCRdb reprocessing: fastp at Q25, MiXCR clone calling, in-frame beta chains kept. When rows share a CDR3 protein, they turn into one entry using the most common DNA and genes. It is TCRdb's table, rather than the study itself, that gives the V and J calls and clone size. The table for this sample lists just under 750,000 distinct CDR3 sequences; 30% to 40% of them were counted only once. About a third of the sample comes from the top ten.

The clonotype originates from a middle-aged woman with Graves' hyperthyroidism. Sequenced: blood. The receptor chain draws on TRBV10-2 and TRBJ1-5; the D gene identity is not certain. The nucleotides read TGCGCCAGCAGTCCCCGGGCGGAGCGCAATCAGCCCCAGCATTTT. Its product reads: CASSPRAERNQPQHF.